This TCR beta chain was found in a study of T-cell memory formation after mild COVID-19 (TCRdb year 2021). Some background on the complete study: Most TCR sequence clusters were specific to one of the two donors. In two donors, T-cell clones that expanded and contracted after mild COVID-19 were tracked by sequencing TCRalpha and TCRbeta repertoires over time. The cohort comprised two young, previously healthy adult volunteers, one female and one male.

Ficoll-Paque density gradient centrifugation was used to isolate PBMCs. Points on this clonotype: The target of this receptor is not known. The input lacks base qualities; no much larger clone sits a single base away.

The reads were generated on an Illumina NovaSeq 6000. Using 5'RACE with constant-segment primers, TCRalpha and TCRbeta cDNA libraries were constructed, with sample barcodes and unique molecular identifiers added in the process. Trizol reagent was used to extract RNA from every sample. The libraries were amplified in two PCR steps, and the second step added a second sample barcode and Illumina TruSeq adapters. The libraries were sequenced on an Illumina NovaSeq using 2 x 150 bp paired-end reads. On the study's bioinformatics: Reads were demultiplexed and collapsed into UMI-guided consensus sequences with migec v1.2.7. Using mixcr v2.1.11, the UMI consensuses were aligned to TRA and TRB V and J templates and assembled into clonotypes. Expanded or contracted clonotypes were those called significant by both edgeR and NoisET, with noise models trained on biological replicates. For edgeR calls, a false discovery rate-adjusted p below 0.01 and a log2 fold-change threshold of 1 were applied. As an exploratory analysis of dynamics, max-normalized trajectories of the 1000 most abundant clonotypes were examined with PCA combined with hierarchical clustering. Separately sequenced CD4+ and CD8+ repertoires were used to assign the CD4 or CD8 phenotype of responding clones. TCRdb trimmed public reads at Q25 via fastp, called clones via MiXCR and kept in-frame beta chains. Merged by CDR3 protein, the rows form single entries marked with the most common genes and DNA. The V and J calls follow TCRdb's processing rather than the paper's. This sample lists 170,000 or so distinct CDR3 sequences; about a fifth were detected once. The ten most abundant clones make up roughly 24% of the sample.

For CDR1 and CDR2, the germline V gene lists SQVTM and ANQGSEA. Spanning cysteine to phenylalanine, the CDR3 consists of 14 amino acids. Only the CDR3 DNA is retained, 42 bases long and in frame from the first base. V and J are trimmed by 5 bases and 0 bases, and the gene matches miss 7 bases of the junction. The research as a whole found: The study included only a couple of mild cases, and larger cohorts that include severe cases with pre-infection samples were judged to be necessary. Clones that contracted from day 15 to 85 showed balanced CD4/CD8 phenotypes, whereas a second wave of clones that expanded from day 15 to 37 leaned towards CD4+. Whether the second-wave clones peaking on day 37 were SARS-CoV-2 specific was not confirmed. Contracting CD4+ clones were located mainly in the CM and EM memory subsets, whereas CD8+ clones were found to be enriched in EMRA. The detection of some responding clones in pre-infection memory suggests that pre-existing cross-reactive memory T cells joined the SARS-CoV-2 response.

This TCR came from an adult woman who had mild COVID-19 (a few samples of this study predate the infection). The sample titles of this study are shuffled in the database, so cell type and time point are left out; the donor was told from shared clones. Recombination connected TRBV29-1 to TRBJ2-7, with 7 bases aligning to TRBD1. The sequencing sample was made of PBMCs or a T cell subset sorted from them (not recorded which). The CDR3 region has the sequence CSVHLGDSSYEQYF. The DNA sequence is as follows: TGCAGCGTTCACCTGGGGGACAGCTCCTACGAGCAGTACTTC.